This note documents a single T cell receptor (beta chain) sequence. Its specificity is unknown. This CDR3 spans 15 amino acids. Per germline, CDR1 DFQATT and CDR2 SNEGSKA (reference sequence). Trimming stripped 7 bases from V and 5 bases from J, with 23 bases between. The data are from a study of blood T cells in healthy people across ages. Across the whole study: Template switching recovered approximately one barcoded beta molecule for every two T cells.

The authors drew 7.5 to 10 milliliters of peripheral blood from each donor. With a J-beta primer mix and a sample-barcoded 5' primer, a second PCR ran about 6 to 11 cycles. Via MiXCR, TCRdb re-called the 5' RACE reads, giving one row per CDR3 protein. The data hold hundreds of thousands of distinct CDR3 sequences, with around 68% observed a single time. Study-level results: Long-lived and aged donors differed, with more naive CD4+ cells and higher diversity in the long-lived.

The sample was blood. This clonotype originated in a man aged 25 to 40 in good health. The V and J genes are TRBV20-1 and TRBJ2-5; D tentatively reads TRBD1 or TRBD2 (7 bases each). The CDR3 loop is CSVRDAQGRDETQYF. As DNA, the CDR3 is TGCAGTGTTAGGGATGCACAGGGGAGGGACGAGACCCAGTACTTC.